This T cell receptor beta chain comes out of a study of shared clonotypes between healthy human individuals. Study-wide results and limits: A generally larger estimated richness was seen in naive subsets than in memory subsets.

Clones were sequenced by immunoSEQ multiplex PCR, and TCRdb holds only the in-frame ones, with some missing. The table has 1.5 million to 2.5 million clones, around 96% seen once. The naive CD8 fraction comprised CD45RO-negative cells positively selected for CCR7 and excluded terminally differentiated effector memory CD45RA+ cells. A remark on this clone: Its antigen is unidentified.

The clonotype originates from a man aged 18 to 35 in good health. Sequencing input: naive CD8+ T cells sorted from blood.

CDR3: CASSLGPGGQETQYF. The CDR3 DNA is TGTGCCAGCAGCTTAGGACCGGGCGGCCAAGAGACCCAGTACTTC. The V call is TRBV7-9, the J call TRBJ2-5; D ambiguous. Trimming removed 1 base from V and 1 base from J, with 10 bases in between. CDR1 SEHNR and CDR2 FQNEAQ come from the germline V gene (reference sequence). This CDR3 region has 15 residues.